This T cell receptor (beta chain) was recorded in a study of blood T cell repertoires in COVID-19. Study-wide background: Samples of COVID-19 (acute and convalescent) were obtained from the United States, Italy and Spain.

V was trimmed by 3 bases and J by 6 bases, leaving 21 bases between them. CDR3 length equals 16 residues. Germline V gene sequence: CDR1 MDHEN, CDR2 SYDVKM. In the original processing: Researchers report that nucleated cell counts were estimated from reference gene primer amplification. TCRdb's copy holds only in-frame clones and misses some; the assay was immunoSEQ multiplex PCR. V, J and clone size are those of that table, while D and trimming were read from the DNA. Of about 140,000 clones in the sample, approximately 86% are singletons; the top ten hold more than 5%. This receptor was identified in a human donor in a cohort sampled during active COVID-19. The V call is TRBV28, the J call TRBJ2-7; D may be TRBD1 (6 bases). The sequenced sample consisted of peripheral blood. The CDR3 DNA is TGTGCCAGCAGTTTCACAACCAGGGGCAGTAGCTCCGAGCAGTACTTC. Amino acids: CASSFTTRGSSSEQYF.